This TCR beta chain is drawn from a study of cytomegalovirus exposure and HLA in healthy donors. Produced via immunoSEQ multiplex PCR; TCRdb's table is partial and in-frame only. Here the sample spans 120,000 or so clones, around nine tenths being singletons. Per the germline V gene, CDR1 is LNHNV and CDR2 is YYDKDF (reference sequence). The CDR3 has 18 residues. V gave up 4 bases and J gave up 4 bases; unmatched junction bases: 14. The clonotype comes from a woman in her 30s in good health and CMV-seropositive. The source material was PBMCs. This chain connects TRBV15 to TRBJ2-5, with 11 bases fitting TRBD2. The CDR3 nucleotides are TGTGCCACCAGCACCGCCCCCCTCCCTCTAGCGGGAGGAGAGACCCAGTACTTC. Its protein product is CATSTAPLPLAGGETQYF.